These 32 T cell receptor beta chains came from one sample sequenced in a study of blood T cell repertoires in COVID-19 (dated by TCRdb to about 2020). The library was obtained by the immunoSEQ multiplex PCR assay. TCRdb took this table from immuneACCESS and kept in-frame rearrangements with V and J called. Such tables lack part of the clones; where checked against another copy, unresolved V genes explain under half of the gap, and the rest is unexplained. The sample table shows about 25,000 clones, and around 86% are seen once. The ten largest clonotypes hold approximately 7.5% of the sample. Sequenced input: peripheral blood. Source of these receptors: a man aged 50-59 years with active COVID-19.

This clone was detected only once. This rearrangement joins TRBV29-1 to TRBJ1-2, with D possibly TRBD1 on 6 matching bases. The V end lost 7 bases, the J end lost 4 bases, and 10 bases lay between the germline ends. The CDR3 has 11 amino acids. Germline V gene sequence: CDR1 SQVTM, CDR2 ANQGSEA. CDR3 sequence: CSAKTGYGYTF. The CDR3 region has the DNA TGCAGCGCCAAGACAGGCTATGGCTACACCTTC.

This chain connects TRBV9 to TRBJ1-6; D unresolved. The CDR3 length is 16 residues. V lost 0 bases and J lost 7, with 14 bases in between. The germline gives CDR1 SGDLS, CDR2 YYNGEE. The CDR3 is CASSVDHGVGNSPLHF. The CDR3 bases are TGTGCCAGCAGCGTAGATCACGGGGTGGGCAATTCACCCCTCCACTTT.

This rearrangement joins TRBV5-1 to TRBJ1-1; D gene unclear. Trimming pared 4 bases from V and 5 bases from J, leaving 12 bases between. CDR3 length: 13 amino acids. Per the germline V gene, CDR1 is SGHRS and CDR2 is YFSETQ. The CDR3 protein is CASSPDLGTEAFF. The CDR3 DNA reads as TGCGCCAGCAGCCCCGATCTCGGGACTGAAGCTTTCTTT.

This chain connects TRBV9 to TRBJ1-2; D is perhaps TRBD1 (5 bases). Germline CDR1 reads SGDLS; CDR2 reads YYNGEE. V shed 4 bases and J shed 0 bases, with 16 bases lying between them. The CDR3 extends over 16 amino acids. The CDR3 is CASSPPGALANYGYTF. Written as DNA, the CDR3 is TGTGCCAGCAGCCCCCCTGGGGCGCTCGCTAACTATGGCTACACCTTC.

This rearrangement joins TRBV23-1 to TRBJ1-4, with 8 bases aligning to TRBD1. TRBV23-1 is reported as an ORF; its role is uncertain. Germline trimming cut 1 base from V and 7 bases from J; bases unmatched to any gene: 5. The CDR3 consists of 15 residues. The CDR3 region has the DNA TGCGCCAGCAGTCAATTAACTGACAGGGGTGAAAAACTGTTTTTT. Translating gives CASSQLTDRGEKLFF.

The rearrangement joins TRBV2 to TRBJ1-5; a possible D gene is TRBD1 (6 bases). Germline V lookup: CDR1 SNHLY, CDR2 FYNNEI. This CDR3 comprises 15 residues. V lost 4 bases and J lost 0, with 10 bases in between. The chain's CDR3 is CASSGTAHSNQPQHF. CDR3 DNA sequence: TGTGCCAGCAGTGGGACAGCACATAGCAATCAGCCCCAGCATTTT.

The J gene is TRBJ2-1, the V gene TRBV11-3; 8 bases line up with TRBD2. This CDR3 has 16 amino acids. V lost 5 bases and J lost 5; bases outside the gene matches: 11. The germline V gene has CDR1 SGHNT and CDR2 YENEEA. Here the CDR3 reads CASSQRAGGQNNEQFF. CDR3 nucleotides: TGTGCCAGCAGCCAGCGGGCGGGAGGCCAGAACAATGAGCAGTTCTTC.

CDR3: CASSQGDIRFYEQYV. The CDR3 DNA follows: TGTGCCAGCAGCCAAGGGGACATACGATTCTACGAGCAGTACGTC. This chain joins TRBV14 and TRBJ2-7, with a tentative D call TRBD1 (6 bases). The germline V and J ends were trimmed by 1 base and 3 bases, with 13 bases remaining between them. The V gene's germline CDR1 is SGHDN and CDR2 FVKESK. The CDR3 is made up of 15 amino acids.

This chain uses TRBV18 with TRBJ2-1; TRBD2 matches at 9 bases. CDR1 KGHSH and CDR2 LQKENI come from the germline V gene. This CDR3 comprises 15 residues. V shed 6 bases, J shed 4 bases, and the junction held 7 bases outside the gene matches. CDR3 in DNA: TGTGCCAGCTCGAGGAGGACTAGCGAATACAATGAGCAGTTCTTC. It specifies CASSRRTSEYNEQFF.

This chain joins TRBV15 and TRBJ1-2; D gene uncertain. Between the trimmed V and J ends, which lost 0 bases and 4 bases, there was a span of 15 bases. The length of the CDR3 is 16 residues. CDR1 is LNHNV, CDR2 YYDKDF, per germline (reference sequence). CDR3 DNA sequence: TGTGCCACCAGCAGAGAAGTCCCGGGGTTGGGCTATGGCTACACCTTC. It specifies CATSREVPGLGYGYTF.

The chain has TRBV27 and TRBJ1-1; D is unclear. From germline, CDR1 is MNHEY and CDR2 SMNVEV (reference sequence). V lost 10 bases, J lost 1 base, and 16 bases lay in between. The CDR3 has 14 residues. The CDR3 coding sequence is TGTGCCACCAAGGCGGGCAGCACGAACACTGAAGCTTTCTTT. Residues: CATKAGSTNTEAFF.

The chain couples TRBV5-8 to TRBJ2-4; perhaps TRBD2 as D (6 bases). Trimming pared 3 bases from V and 6 bases from J, leaving 16 bases between. From germline, CDR1 is SGHTS and CDR2 YDEGEE. This CDR3 has 15 amino acids. As DNA, the CDR3 is TGTGCCAGCAGCTGGGACTCCGCCCCAGGAAACATTCAGTACTTC. This encodes CASSWDSAPGNIQYF.

This clone was seen just once. J is TRBJ1-1 and V is TRBV6-2 or TRBV6-3; 7 bases match TRBD1. Germline V gene data show CDR1 as MNHEY and CDR2 as SVGEGT. The CDR3 extends over 15 amino acids. Losses at the gene ends were 6 bases for V and 1 base for J; bases not matched to a gene: 8. CDR3 coding DNA: TGTGCCAGCAGCTATCTAGGGGGCGGGAACACTGAAGCTTTCTTT. It is translated as CASSYLGGGNTEAFF.

The V call is TRBV4-3, the J call TRBJ1-1; 11 nucleotides match TRBD1. V was pared by 5 bases and J by 5 bases, with 4 bases of the junction left unmatched. The CDR3 is made up of 14 amino acids. CDR1 LGHNA and CDR2 YSLEER come from the germline V gene. The CDR3 coding sequence is TGCGCCAGCAGCGCGGACAGGGGGCGGACTGAAGCTTTCTTT. Protein sequence: CASSADRGRTEAFF.

The sample holds one count of this clone. The rearrangement uses TRBV5-1 and TRBJ2-1; unclear D gene. Germline V CDR1 and CDR2: SGHRS, YFSETQ. There are 12 residues in the CDR3. Trimming took off 1 base at V and 9 bases at J, with 8 bases between the two ends. In DNA, the CDR3 is TGCGCCAGCAGCTTGAATCCCATTGAGCAGTTCTTC. Protein: CASSLNPIEQFF.

J is TRBJ2-4 and V is TRBV7-2, with 7 bases matching TRBD2. Unmatched junction bases numbered 9, after V lost 3 bases and J lost 1 base. CDR3 length: 17 amino acids. Germline V lookup: CDR1 SGHTA, CDR2 FQGNSA. In nucleotides, the CDR3 is TGTGCCAGCAGCTTTTCGACTAGCTTGGGGGCCAAAAACATTCAGTACTTC. This translates into CASSFSTSLGAKNIQYF.

This chain connects TRBV11-2 to TRBJ2-6; D is uncertain. V dropped 3 bases and J dropped 0 bases, with 12 bases sitting between them. The germline CDR1 and CDR2 sequences are SGHAT and FQNNGV. The CDR3 length is 17 residues. This chain's CDR3 is CASSLTSIPSGANVLTF. The DNA for the CDR3 is TGTGCCAGCAGCTTGACAAGTATTCCCTCTGGGGCCAACGTCCTGACTTTC. Drawing the rest from reference TRBV11-2 and TRBJ2-6, the complete variable domain is EAGVAQSPRYKIIEKRQSVAFWCNPISGHATLYWYQQILGQGPKLLIQFQNNGVVDDSQLPKDRFSAERLKGVDSTLKIQPAKLEDSAVYLCASSLTSIPSGANVLTFGAGSRLTVL.

J is TRBJ1-6 and V is TRBV7-9; 7 bases are a match to TRBD1. The germline gives CDR1 SEHNR, CDR2 FQNEAQ (reference sequence). V lost 5 bases and J lost 2; bases outside the gene matches: 3. The CDR3 contains 15 residues. CDR3 protein: CASSIQGPYNSPLHF. CDR3 in DNA: TGTGCCAGCAGCATACAGGGGCCCTATAATTCACCCCTCCACTTT.

This rearrangement joins TRBV7-6 to TRBJ1-1; 10 positions agree with TRBD1. Germline V lookup: CDR1 SGHVS, CDR2 FNYEAQ. The CDR3 is 15 amino acids. The V and J ends lost 5 bases and 5 bases, in that order; junction bases with no gene match: 8. CDR3 in DNA: TGTGCCAGCAGCGCGGCCCCGGACAGGGGGACTGAAGCTTTCTTT. Its translation is CASSAAPDRGTEAFF.

This chain joins TRBV3-1 (or the pseudogene TRBV3-2) and TRBJ2-5, with 11 bases aligning to TRBD1. Germline V lookup: CDR1 LGHDT, CDR2 YNNKEL (reference sequence). After removal of 5 bases from V and 5 bases from J, the junction contained 7 bases not matched to a gene. This CDR3 spans 15 amino acids. CDR3 region: CASSKRTGGKETQYF. The CDR3 DNA reads TGTGCCAGCAGCAAAAGGACAGGGGGCAAGGAGACCCAGTACTTC.

The V and J genes are TRBV7-3 and TRBJ2-5, with D perhaps TRBD1 (5 bases). V lost 5 bases, J lost 1 base, and 8 bases lay in between. Germline V gene lookup returns CDR1 SGHTA and CDR2 FQGTGA. This CDR3 has 13 residues. This CDR3 is CASSRTSQETQYF. CDR3 DNA: TGTGCCAGCAGCCGGACAAGCCAAGAGACCCAGTACTTC.

The V and J genes are TRBV7-2 and TRBJ1-1, with 8 positions matching TRBD1. The CDR3 covers 14 residues. J was trimmed by 10 bases and V by 2 bases; bases with no gene match: 9. The V gene's germline CDR1 is SGHTA and CDR2 FQGNSA. The CDR3 is CASSLYRTGYAAFF. CDR3 nucleotides: TGTGCCAGCAGCTTATATCGGACAGGGTATGCAGCTTTCTTT.

The chain links TRBV3-1 (or the pseudogene TRBV3-2) to TRBJ2-3; 8 positions agree with TRBD2. After removal of 0 bases from V and 4 bases from J, the junction contained 6 bases not matched to a gene. The length of the CDR3 is 16 residues. Germline loops: CDR1 LGHDT, CDR2 YNNKEL (reference sequence). CDR3 residues: CASSQEVGRGADTQYF. CDR3 DNA sequence: TGTGCCAGCAGCCAAGAGGTCGGGCGGGGGGCAGATACGCAGTATTTT.

This sequence joins TRBV19 and TRBJ2-1; 7 nucleotides align to TRBD1. The CDR3 loop spans 14 amino acids. Germline V lookup: CDR1 LNHDA, CDR2 SQIVND (reference sequence). V lost 7 bases to trimming and J lost 5 bases; unmatched junction nucleotides: 8. The CDR3 is CASKGDRANNEQFF. The CDR3 nucleotides are TGTGCCAGTAAAGGCGACAGGGCTAACAATGAGCAGTTCTTC.

The chain has TRBV2 and TRBJ1-5; a weak D match, TRBD1 (6 bases). Trimming took off 8 bases at V and 4 bases at J, with 18 bases between the two ends. This CDR3 contains 15 residues. CDR1 is SNHLY and CDR2 is FYNNEI in the germline V gene. CDR3 nucleotides: TGTGCCAGCCTGGAAGACAGGTTATTGAATCAGCCCCAGCATTTT. Translated: CASLEDRLLNQPQHF. The full variable domain, in which reference TRBV2 and TRBJ1-5 provide the parts outside the CDR3, is EPEVTQTPSHQVTQMGQEVILRCVPISNHLYFYWYRQILGQKVEFLVSFYNNEISEKSEIFDDQFSVERPDGSNFTLKIRSTKLEDSAMYFCASLEDRLLNQPQHFGDGTRLSIL.

This clone was observed a handful of times. The chain is built from TRBV11-2 and TRBJ2-1, with TRBD2 matching over 11 bases. CDR1 is SGHAT, CDR2 FQNNGV, per germline. This CDR3 contains 16 residues. V lost 2 bases and J lost 8; bases outside the gene matches: 8. CDR3 DNA sequence: TGTGCCAGCAGCTTAATCAGTAGCGGGGGGGCCGATGAGCAGTTCTTC. It encodes CASSLISSGGADEQFF.

The chain combines TRBV30 with TRBJ2-2, with TRBD2 identical over 13 bases. The CDR3 spans 17 residues. The junction had 7 bases not matched to a gene; V was cut back by 5 bases and J by 1 base. CDR1 GTSNPN and CDR2 SVGIG come from the germline V gene (reference sequence). In DNA, the CDR3 is TGTGCCTGGGACCCCGGACTAGCGGGAGTGAACACCGGGGAGCTGTTTTTT. It translates to CAWDPGLAGVNTGELFF.

The chain recombines TRBV4-1 with TRBJ1-5, with 7 nucleotides matching TRBD1. The J segment lost 2 bases and the V segment lost 4 bases, leaving 5 bases of the junction unmatched. The CDR3 loop spans 15 amino acids. The germline CDR1 and CDR2 sequences are MGHRA and YSYEKL. CDR3 region: CASSLQGVGNQPQHF. The CDR3 DNA sequence: TGCGCCAGCAGCCTTCAGGGGGTCGGCAATCAGCCCCAGCATTTT.

This clone has a single count. The rearrangement uses TRBV4-1 and TRBJ2-5; D is possibly TRBD1 (5 bases). Germline V gives CDR1 MGHRA, CDR2 YSYEKL. There are 16 residues in the CDR3. V was pared by 4 bases and J by 3 bases, with 18 bases between. This CDR3 reads CASSPGSAATKETQYF. The CDR3 region has the DNA TGCGCCAGCAGCCCAGGGTCCGCAGCTACTAAAGAGACCCAGTACTTC.

The CDR3 nucleotides read TGTGCCAGCAGTTCCTACCGCCGTCGGGGGGCGGTGGCAAATGAGCAGTTCTTC. This codes for CASSSYRRRGAVANEQFF. The chain has TRBV28 and TRBJ2-1; TRBD2 is a possible D gene (7 bases). The CDR3 is 18 amino acids. The germline V and J ends were trimmed by 4 bases and 7 bases, with 26 bases remaining between them. Germline assignment: CDR1 MDHEN and CDR2 SYDVKM. The full variable domain, in which reference TRBV28 and TRBJ2-1 provide the parts outside the CDR3, is DVKVTQSSRYLVKRTGEKVFLECVQDMDHENMFWYRQDPGLGLRLIYFSYDVKMKEKGDIPEGYSVSREKKERFSLILESASTNQTSMYLCASSSYRRRGAVANEQFFGPGTRLTVL.

The J gene is TRBJ1-5, the V gene TRBV29-1; 9 nucleotides line up with TRBD1. This CDR3 spans 14 amino acids. The junction had 3 bases not matched to a gene; V was cut back by 4 bases and J by 2 bases. The germline V gene encodes CDR1 SQVTM and CDR2 ANQGSEA. The CDR3 region has the DNA TGCAGCGTTGTACAGGGGGCTGGCAATCAGCCCCAGCATTTT. Translating gives CSVVQGAGNQPQHF.

This chain uses TRBV24-1 with TRBJ2-5, with TRBD1 as a possible D gene (6 bases). The CDR3 consists of 16 residues. Germline CDR1 is KGHDR and CDR2 is SFDVKD. Trimming shortened V by 4 bases and J by 0 bases, and 14 bases separated the two germline ends. The CDR3 loop is CATSDSTGRDQETQYF. The CDR3 DNA reads as TGTGCCACCAGTGACTCGACAGGACGGGACCAAGAGACCCAGTACTTC.